The TCR beta chain described here comes from a study of shared clonotypes between healthy human individuals. Across the study: Plates per donor: three CD4 naive, three CD4 memory, two CD8 naive, one CD8 memory. Findings and caveats of the study: The study found lower generation probabilities in non-shared clonotypes than in those shared by all four donors. Only blood underwent sampling, and tissue repertoires likely differ. The low donor count limited represented genetic and exposure-history diversity.

In the naive CD8 group, cells lacked CD45RO and were positively selected for CCR7, so terminally differentiated effector memory CD45RA+ cells were left out. Assay used: immunoSEQ multiplex PCR; TCRdb lists only in-frame clones, some missing. In the table there are around 560,000 clones, 85% to 95% of which are singletons. Looked up from germline, CDR1 is MNHNS and CDR2 is SASEGT. The CDR3 runs 15 residues. Trimming took 6 bases from V and 2 from J, leaving 17 bases between them. About this clone itself: Antigen: not known.

This sequence originates from a woman aged 30 to 39 in good health. This chain joins TRBV6-1 and TRBJ2-7; D perhaps matches TRBD1 (5 bases). The sequencing sample was made of naive CD8+ T cells sorted from blood. CDR3 protein: CASSYKGQETYEQYF. CDR3 coding DNA: TGTGCCAGCAGCTACAAGGGGCAGGAGACCTACGAGCAGTACTTC.